The sequence of this T cell receptor (beta chain) was determined in a study of cytomegalovirus exposure and HLA in healthy donors. Primers: 60 Vbeta forward and 13 Jbeta reverse. Methods used by the authors: There were 70 million to 95 million unique TCR beta chains by a later count, and approximately 10 million of them were shared. Here immunoSEQ multiplex PCR was the method, and the copy in TCRdb shows in-frame clones only, minus some. V and J calls and clone size are copied from that table; D and trimming were computed from the DNA. The data show roughly 110,000 clones, about 70% seen once. V was trimmed by 3 bases and J by 8 bases, leaving 11 bases between them. This CDR3 is 12 amino acids long. Germline CDR1 is SGHKS and CDR2 is YYEKEE (reference sequence).

The clonotype was recovered from a female donor in good health and CMV-seronegative. The chain uses TRBV5-5 and TRBJ1-2; a possible D gene is TRBD1 (6 bases). Sequences were obtained from PBMCs. This CDR3 is CASSWAGAGYTF. The DNA of the CDR3 is TGTGCCAGCAGCTGGGCAGGGGCCGGCTACACCTTC.